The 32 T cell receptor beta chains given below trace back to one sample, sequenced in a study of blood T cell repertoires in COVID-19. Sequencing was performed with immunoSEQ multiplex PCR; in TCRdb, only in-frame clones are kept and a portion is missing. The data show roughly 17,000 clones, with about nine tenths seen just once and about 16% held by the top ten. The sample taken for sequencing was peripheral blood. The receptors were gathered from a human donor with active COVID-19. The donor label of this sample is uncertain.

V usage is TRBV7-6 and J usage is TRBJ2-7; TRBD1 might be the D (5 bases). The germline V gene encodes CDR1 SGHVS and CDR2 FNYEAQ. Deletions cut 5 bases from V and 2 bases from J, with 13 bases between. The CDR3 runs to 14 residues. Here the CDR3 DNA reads TGTGCCAGCAGCCCGGAACAGGAGACCTACGAGCAGTACTTC. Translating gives CASSPEQETYEQYF.

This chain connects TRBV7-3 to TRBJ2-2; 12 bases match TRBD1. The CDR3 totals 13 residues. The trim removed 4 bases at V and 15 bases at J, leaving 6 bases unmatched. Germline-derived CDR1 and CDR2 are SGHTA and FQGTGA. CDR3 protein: CASSYGDRGHVFF. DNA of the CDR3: TGTGCCAGCAGCTACGGGGACAGGGGGCATGTGTTTTTT. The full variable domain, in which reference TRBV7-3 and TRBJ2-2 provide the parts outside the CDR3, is GAGVSQTPSNKVTEKGKYVELRCDPISGHTALYWYRQSLGQGPEFLIYFQGTGAADDSGLPNDRFFAVRPEGSVSTLKIQRTERGDSAVYLCASSYGDRGHVFFGEGSRLTVL.

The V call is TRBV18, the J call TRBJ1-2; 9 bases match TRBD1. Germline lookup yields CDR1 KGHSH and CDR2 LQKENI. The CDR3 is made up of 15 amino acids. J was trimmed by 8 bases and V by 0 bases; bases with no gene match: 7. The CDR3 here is CASSPPLGQGGGYTF. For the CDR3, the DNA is TGTGCCAGCTCACCACCGTTGGGACAGGGTGGCGGCTACACCTTC.

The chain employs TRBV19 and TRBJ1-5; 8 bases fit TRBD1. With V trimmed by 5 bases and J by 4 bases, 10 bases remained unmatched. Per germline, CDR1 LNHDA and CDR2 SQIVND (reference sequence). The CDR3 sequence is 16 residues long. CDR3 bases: TGTGCCAGTAGTGGGGCTGACAGGGGTCTAAATCAGCCCCAGCATTTT. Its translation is CASSGADRGLNQPQHF.

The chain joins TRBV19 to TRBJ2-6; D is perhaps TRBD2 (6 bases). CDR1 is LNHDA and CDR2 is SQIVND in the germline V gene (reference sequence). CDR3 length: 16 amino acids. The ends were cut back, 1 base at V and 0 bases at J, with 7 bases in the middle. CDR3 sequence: CASSIAGSSGANVLTF. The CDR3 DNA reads TGTGCCAGTAGTATAGCCGGGAGCTCTGGGGCCAACGTCCTGACTTTC. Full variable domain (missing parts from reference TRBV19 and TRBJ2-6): DGGITQSPKYLFRKEGQNVTLSCEQNLNHDAMYWYRQDPGQGLRLIYYSQIVNDFQKGDIAEGYSVSREKKESFPLTVTSAQKNPTAFYLCASSIAGSSGANVLTFGAGSRLTVL.

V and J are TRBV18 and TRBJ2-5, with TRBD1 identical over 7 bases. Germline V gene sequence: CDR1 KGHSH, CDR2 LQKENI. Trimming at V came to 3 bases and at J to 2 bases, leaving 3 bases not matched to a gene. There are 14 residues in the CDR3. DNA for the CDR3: TGTGCCAGCTCACCGGGACAGTTACAAGAGACCCAGTACTTC. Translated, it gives CASSPGQLQETQYF. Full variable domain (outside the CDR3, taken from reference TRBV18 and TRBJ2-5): NAGVMQNPRHLVRRRGQEARLRCSPMKGHSHVYWYRQLPEEGLKFMVYLQKENIIDESGMPKERFSAEFPKEGPSILRIQQVVRGDSAAYFCASSPGQLQETQYFGPGTRLLVL.

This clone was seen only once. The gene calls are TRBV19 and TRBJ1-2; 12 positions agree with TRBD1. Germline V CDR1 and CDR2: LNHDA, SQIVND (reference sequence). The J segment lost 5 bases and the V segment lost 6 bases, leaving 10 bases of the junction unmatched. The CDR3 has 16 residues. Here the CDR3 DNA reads TGTGCCAGTAGCACCGGGACAGGGGGCCCGGCGTATGGCTACACCTTC. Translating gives CASSTGTGGPAYGYTF.

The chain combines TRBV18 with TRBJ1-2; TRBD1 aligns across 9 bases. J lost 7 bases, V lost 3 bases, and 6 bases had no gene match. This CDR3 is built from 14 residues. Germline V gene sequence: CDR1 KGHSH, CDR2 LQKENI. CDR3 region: CASSPGQGVGGYTF. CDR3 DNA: TGTGCCAGCTCACCGGGACAGGGCGTGGGTGGCTACACCTTC.

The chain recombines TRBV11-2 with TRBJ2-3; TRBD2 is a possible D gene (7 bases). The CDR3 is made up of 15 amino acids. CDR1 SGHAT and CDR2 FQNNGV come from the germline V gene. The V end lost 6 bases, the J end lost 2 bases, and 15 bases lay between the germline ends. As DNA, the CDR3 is TGTGCCAGCAGTCCCGACGGGGGGCCCACAGATACGCAGTATTTT. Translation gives CASSPDGGPTDTQYF. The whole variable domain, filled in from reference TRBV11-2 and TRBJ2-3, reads EAGVAQSPRYKIIEKRQSVAFWCNPISGHATLYWYQQILGQGPKLLIQFQNNGVVDDSQLPKDRFSAERLKGVDSTLKIQPAKLEDSAVYLCASSPDGGPTDTQYFGPGTRLTVL.

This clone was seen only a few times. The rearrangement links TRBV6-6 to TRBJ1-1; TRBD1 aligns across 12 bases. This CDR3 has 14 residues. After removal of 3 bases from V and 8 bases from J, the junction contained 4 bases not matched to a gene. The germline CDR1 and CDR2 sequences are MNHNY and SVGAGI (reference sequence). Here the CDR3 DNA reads TGTGCCAGCAGTTATCCCGGGACAGGGGGCGAAGCTTTCTTT. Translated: CASSYPGTGGEAFF.

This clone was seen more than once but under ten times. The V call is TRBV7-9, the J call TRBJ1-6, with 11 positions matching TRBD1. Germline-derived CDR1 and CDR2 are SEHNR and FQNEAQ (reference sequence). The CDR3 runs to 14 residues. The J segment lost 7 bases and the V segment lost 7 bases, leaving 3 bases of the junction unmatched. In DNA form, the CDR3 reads TGTGCCAGCACGTGGACAGGGGGCAATTCACCCCTCCACTTT. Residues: CASTWTGGNSPLHF. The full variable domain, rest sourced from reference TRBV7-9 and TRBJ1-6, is DTGVSQNPRHKITKRGQNVTFRCDPISEHNRLYWYRQTLGQGPEFLTYFQNEAQLEKSRLLSDRFSAERPKGSFSTLEIQRTEQGDSAMYLCASTWTGGNSPLHFGNGTRLTVT.

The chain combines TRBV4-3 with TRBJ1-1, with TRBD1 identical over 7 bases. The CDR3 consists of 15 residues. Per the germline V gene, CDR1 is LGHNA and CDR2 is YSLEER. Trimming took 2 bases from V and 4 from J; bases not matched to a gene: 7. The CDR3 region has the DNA TGCGCCAGCAGCCAATACTCCTCAGGGGGCACTGAAGCTTTCTTT. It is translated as CASSQYSSGGTEAFF.

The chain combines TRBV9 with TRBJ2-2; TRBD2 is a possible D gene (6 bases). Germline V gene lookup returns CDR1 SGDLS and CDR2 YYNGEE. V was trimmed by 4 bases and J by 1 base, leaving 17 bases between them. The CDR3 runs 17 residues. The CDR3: CASSPPGGRGNTGELFF. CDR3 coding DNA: TGTGCCAGCAGCCCCCCAGGAGGGCGGGGGAACACCGGGGAGCTGTTTTTT.

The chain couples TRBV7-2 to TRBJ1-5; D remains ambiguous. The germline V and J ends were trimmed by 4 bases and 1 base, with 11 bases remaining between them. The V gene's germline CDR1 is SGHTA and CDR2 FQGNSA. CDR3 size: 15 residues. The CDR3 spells CASSSTPRSNQPQHF. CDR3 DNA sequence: TGTGCCAGCAGCTCAACCCCCAGGAGCAATCAGCCCCAGCATTTT.

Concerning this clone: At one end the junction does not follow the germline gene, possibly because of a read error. The CDR3 is CSVEEILAGGNTGELFF. Written as DNA, the CDR3 is TGCAGCGTCGAAGAAATACTAGCGGGGGGGAACACCGGGGAGCTGTTTTTT. The gene calls are TRBV29-1 and TRBJ2-2; 12 bases fit TRBD2. The CDR3 totals 17 residues. Looked up from germline, CDR1 is SQVTM and CDR2 is ANQGSEA.

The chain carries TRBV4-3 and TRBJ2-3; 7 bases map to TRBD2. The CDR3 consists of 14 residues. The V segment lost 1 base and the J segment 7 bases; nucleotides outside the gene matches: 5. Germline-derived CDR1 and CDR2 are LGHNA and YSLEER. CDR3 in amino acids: CASSQVGGDNTQYF. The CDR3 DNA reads TGCGCCAGCAGCCAAGTTGGGGGGGATAATACGCAGTATTTT.

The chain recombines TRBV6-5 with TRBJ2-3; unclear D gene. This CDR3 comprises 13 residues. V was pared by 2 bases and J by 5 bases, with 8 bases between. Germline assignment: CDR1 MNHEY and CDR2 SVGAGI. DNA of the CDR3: TGTGCCAGCAGTTACCTTACTGGAGATACGCAGTATTTT. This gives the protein CASSYLTGDTQYF.

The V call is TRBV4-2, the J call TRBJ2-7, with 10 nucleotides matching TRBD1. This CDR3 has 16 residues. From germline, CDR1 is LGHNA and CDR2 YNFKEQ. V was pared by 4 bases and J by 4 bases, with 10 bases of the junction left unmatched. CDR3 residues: CASSPQEGQGTYEQYF. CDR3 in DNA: TGTGCCAGCAGCCCTCAGGAGGGACAGGGGACATACGAGCAGTACTTC.

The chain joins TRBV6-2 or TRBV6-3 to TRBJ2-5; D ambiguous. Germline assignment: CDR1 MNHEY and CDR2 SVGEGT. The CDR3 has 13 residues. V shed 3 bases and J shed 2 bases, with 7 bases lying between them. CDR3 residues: CASSYVAQETQYF. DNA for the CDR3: TGTGCCAGCAGTTATGTTGCGCAAGAGACCCAGTACTTC.

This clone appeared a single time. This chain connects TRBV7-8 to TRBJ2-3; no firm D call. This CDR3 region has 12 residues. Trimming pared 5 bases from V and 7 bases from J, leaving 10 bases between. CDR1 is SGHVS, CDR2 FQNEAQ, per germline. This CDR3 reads CASSPIEYTQYF. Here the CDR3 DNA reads TGTGCCAGCAGCCCAATTGAGTATACGCAGTATTTT.

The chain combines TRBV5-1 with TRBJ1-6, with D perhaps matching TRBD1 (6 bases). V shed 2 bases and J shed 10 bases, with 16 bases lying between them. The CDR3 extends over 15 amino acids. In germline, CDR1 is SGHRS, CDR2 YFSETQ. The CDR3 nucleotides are TGCGCCAGCAGCTTCAGGGGTCCCTTTGGATCACCCCTCCACTTT. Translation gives CASSFRGPFGSPLHF.

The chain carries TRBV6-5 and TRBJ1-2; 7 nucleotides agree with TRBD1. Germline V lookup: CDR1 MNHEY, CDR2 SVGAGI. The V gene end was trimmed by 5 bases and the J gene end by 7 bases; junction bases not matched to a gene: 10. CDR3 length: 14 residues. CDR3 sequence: CASSLTGPGGGYTF. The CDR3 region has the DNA TGTGCCAGCAGTCTGACAGGGCCCGGTGGTGGCTACACCTTC.

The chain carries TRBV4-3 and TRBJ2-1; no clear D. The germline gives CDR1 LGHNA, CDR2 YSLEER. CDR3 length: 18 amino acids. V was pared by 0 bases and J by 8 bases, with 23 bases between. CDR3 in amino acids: CASSQDRARKNGADEQFF. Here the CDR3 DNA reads TGCGCCAGCAGCCAAGATCGAGCTAGAAAGAATGGCGCCGATGAGCAGTTCTTC.

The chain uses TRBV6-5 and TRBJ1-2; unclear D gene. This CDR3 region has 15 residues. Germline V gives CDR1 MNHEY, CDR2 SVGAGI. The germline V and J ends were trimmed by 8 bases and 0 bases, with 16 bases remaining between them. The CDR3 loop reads CASSWKEGANYGYTF. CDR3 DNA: TGTGCCAGCTCGTGGAAGGAGGGAGCTAACTATGGCTACACCTTC.

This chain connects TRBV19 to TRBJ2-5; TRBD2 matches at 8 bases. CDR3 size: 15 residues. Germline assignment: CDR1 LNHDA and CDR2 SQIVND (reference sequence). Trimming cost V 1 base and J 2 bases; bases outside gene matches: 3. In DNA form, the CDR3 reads TGTGCCAGTAGTATAGTCGGGGGGGGACAAGAGACCCAGTACTTC. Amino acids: CASSIVGGGQETQYF.

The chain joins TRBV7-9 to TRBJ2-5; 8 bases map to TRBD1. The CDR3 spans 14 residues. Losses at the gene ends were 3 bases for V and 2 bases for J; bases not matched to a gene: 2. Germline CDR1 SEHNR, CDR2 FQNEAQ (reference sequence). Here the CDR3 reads CASSFWTGQETQYF. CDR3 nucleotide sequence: TGTGCCAGCAGCTTTTGGACAGGGCAAGAGACCCAGTACTTC.

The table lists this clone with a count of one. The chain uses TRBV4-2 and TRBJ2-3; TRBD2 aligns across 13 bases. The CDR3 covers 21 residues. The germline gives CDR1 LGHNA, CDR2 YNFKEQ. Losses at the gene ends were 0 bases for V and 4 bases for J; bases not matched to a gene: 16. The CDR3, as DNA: TGTGCCAGCAGCCAAGATTTAATACTAGCGGGGGGGCATAGGAGGGCAGATACGCAGTATTTT. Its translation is CASSQDLILAGGHRRADTQYF.

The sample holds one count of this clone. Here the CDR3 reads CAIRTDTDTQYF. CDR3 bases: TGTGCCATCAGGACAGACACAGATACGCAGTATTTT. The V gene is TRBV10-3, the J gene TRBJ2-3; TRBD1 is a possible D gene (5 bases). Trimming removed 6 bases from V and 2 bases from J, with 6 bases in between. Germline V gene sequence: CDR1 ENHRY, CDR2 SYGVKD. This CDR3 spans 12 amino acids.

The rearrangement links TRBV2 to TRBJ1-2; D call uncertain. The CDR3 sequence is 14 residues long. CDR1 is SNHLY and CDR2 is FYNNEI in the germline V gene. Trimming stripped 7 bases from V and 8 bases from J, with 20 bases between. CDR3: CASTLNRVSKGYTF. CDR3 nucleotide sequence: TGTGCCAGCACCCTAAACCGGGTGTCGAAAGGCTACACCTTC.

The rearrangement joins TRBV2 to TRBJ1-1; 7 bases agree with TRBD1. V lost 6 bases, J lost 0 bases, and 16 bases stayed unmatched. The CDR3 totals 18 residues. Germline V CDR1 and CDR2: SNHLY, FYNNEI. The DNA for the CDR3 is TGTGCCAGCAGGGCTCGACAGGGTTCGGTCAGTATGAACACTGAAGCTTTCTTT. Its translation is CASRARQGSVSMNTEAFF.

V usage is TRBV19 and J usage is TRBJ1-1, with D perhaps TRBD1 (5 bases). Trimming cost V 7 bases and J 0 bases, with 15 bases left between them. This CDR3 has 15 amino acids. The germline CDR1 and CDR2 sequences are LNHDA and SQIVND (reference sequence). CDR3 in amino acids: CASKAGFWLNTEAFF. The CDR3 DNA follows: TGTGCCAGTAAGGCAGGGTTTTGGTTGAACACTGAAGCTTTCTTT.

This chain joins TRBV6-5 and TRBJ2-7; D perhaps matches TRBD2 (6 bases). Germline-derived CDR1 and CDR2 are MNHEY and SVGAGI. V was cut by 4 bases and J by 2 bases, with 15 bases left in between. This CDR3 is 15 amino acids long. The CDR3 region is CASSFSWDSAYEQYF. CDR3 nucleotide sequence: TGTGCCAGCAGTTTCTCCTGGGACTCAGCCTACGAGCAGTACTTC.